The 22 T cell receptor beta chains given below trace back to one sample, sequenced in a study of T cells expressing NK-cell markers. TCRdb re-called the 5' RACE reads and gives one entry per CDR3 protein, without DNA. The specimen's table records about 160,000 distinct CDR3 sequences. Sequencing was performed on blood T cells: a sorted CD56 or NKG2C T cell subset, CD4+ or CD8+ T cells, or bulk PBMC T cells (not recorded which). These receptor sequences come from a man aged 18-75 years in good health.

The chain recombines TRBV6-5 with TRBJ2-3; no DNA is available, so the TRBD1 call from TCRdb remains unchecked. There are 15 residues in the CDR3. From germline, CDR1 is MNHEY and CDR2 SVGAGI. The CDR3 sequence: CASAEQGGSTDTQYF.

The V and J genes are TRBV11-2 and TRBJ2-3. CDR1 is SGHAT and CDR2 is FQNNGV in the germline V gene. CDR3 size: 17 residues. CDR3 sequence: CASSLGRYNSRTDTQYF.

CDR3 protein: CASSEGGGANEQFF. The chain combines TRBV6-1 with TRBJ2-1; TCRdb's D gene call, TRBD2, goes unchecked for lack of DNA. The germline gives CDR1 MNHNS, CDR2 SASEGT. This CDR3 spans 14 amino acids.

The chain is built from TRBV7-9 and TRBJ2-3; TCRdb outputs TRBD2, but without DNA this stays unchecked. Germline V CDR1 and CDR2: SEHNR, FQNEAQ (reference sequence). The CDR3 is 16 amino acids. Here the CDR3 reads CASSLSVAGGPDTQYF.

This chain uses TRBV6-2 or TRBV6-3 with TRBJ2-3; the D call of TRBD2 rests on TCRdb alone, since no DNA is present to check it. This CDR3 has 20 amino acids. Germline V gives CDR1 MNHEY, CDR2 SVGEGT. CDR3 residues: CASSWQGQASGGPSTDTQYF.

CDR3 amino acids: CASKDGHTEAFF. The chain carries TRBV19 and TRBJ1-1. Looked up from germline, CDR1 is LNHDA and CDR2 is SQIVND (reference sequence). The CDR3 runs 12 residues.

The chain uses TRBV27 and TRBJ1-1. From germline, CDR1 is MNHEY and CDR2 SMNVEV (reference sequence). The length of the CDR3 is 15 residues. The CDR3 reads CASSPFIPVNTEAFF.

The chain employs TRBV15 and TRBJ2-5; TCRdb lists TRBD1, though no DNA is available to test this call. Germline V gene data show CDR1 as LNHNV and CDR2 as YYDKDF (reference sequence). This CDR3 is 14 amino acids long. The CDR3 protein is CATSIQDRQETQYF.

The CDR3 protein is CATSSLTRGNQPQHF. The chain uses TRBV15 and TRBJ1-5; TCRdb outputs TRBD1, but without DNA this stays unchecked. CDR1 is LNHNV, CDR2 YYDKDF, per germline (reference sequence). The CDR3 runs 15 residues.

The rearrangement links TRBV2 to TRBJ1-2. Germline V lookup: CDR1 SNHLY, CDR2 FYNNEI. This CDR3 has 13 amino acids. The CDR3 sequence: CASSETANYGYTF.

The rearrangement links TRBV7-9 to TRBJ1-1; TCRdb calls TRBD1, which cannot be checked without DNA. Per germline, CDR1 SEHNR and CDR2 FQNEAQ (reference sequence). This CDR3 is built from 15 residues. This CDR3 is CASSLIGTGGTEAFF.

The chain combines TRBV23-1 with TRBJ2-5. TRBV23-1 is sorted into the ORF group, with uncertain function. The CDR3 runs 12 residues. CDR3: CASSPTQETQYF.

V is TRBV4-2 and J is TRBJ2-3; TCRdb calls TRBD2, which cannot be checked without DNA. The length of the CDR3 is 18 residues. Germline assignment: CDR1 LGHNA and CDR2 YNFKEQ. The CDR3 spells CASSQDELAGGNTDTQYF.

The V and J genes are TRBV6-1 and TRBJ1-2; the D gene TCRdb calls, TRBD1, cannot be checked with no DNA. The CDR3 totals 15 residues. Germline V CDR1 and CDR2: MNHNS, SASEGT. CDR3: CASSEEGAGSKGYTF.

The V and J genes are TRBV5-5 and TRBJ2-3. The CDR3 contains 14 residues. From germline, CDR1 is SGHKS and CDR2 YYEKEE (reference sequence). This CDR3 reads CASSLERGIDTQYF.

J is TRBJ1-1 and V is TRBV20-1; TCRdb reports TRBD1, a call that lacks DNA to check it against. CDR3 size: 16 residues. CDR1 is DFQATT and CDR2 is SNEGSKA in the germline V gene (reference sequence). CDR3 residues: CSARAVDSPSDTEAFF.

The rearrangement joins TRBV2 to TRBJ2-3; TCRdb gives TRBD2 as the D gene, but with no DNA this cannot be confirmed. Germline loops: CDR1 SNHLY, CDR2 FYNNEI. The CDR3 has 15 amino acids. The CDR3 is CASSIGTSRTDTQYF.

This chain links TRBV11-2 with TRBJ2-7; TCRdb outputs TRBD1, but without DNA this stays unchecked. From germline, CDR1 is SGHAT and CDR2 FQNNGV. The CDR3 is 12 amino acids. CDR3: CASSGHRPEQYF.

V and J are TRBV11-3 and TRBJ2-1. CDR1 and CDR2 (germline): SGHNT, YENEEA. CDR3 size: 13 residues. Here the CDR3 reads CASSLDRSGEQFF.

This sequence joins TRBV28 and TRBJ2-7; no DNA is available, so the TRBD2 call from TCRdb remains unchecked. Per the germline V gene, CDR1 is MDHEN and CDR2 is SYDVKM. This CDR3 contains 14 residues. The CDR3 sequence: CASSLTGTSNEQYF.

The chain recombines TRBV2 with TRBJ2-1; without DNA, the TCRdb call of TRBD1 cannot be checked. The CDR3 sequence is 15 residues long. In germline, CDR1 is SNHLY, CDR2 FYNNEI. The CDR3 sequence: CATGTRQGESNEQFF.

The chain joins TRBV6-5 to TRBJ1-6; TCRdb picks TRBD1, but there is no DNA to check that call. Germline V gene data show CDR1 as MNHEY and CDR2 as SVGAGI. The CDR3 is 14 residues long. CDR3 sequence reads: CASSYGTGTLGLHF.